This TCR beta chain appears in the sequencing data of a study of CD8+ T cells in alopecia areata. Study-level information: Tofacitinib administration to treated patients was oral, at 5 to 10 mg twice daily. Study-wide points: The study found higher clonality in lesional than normal scalp, especially in alopecia totalis/universalis. Scalp sample sequencing also detects resident alphabeta T cells of normal skin.

A note on this clone: Its target is unknown. A read error may produce the germline difference seen at one junction end.

The CDR3 length is 13 residues. Germline CDR1 SSHAT, CDR2 FNYEAQ (reference sequence). The treatment is: oral pan-JAK inhibitor, 5-10 mg twice daily. As part of sample collection, lesional scalp punch biopsies and peripheral blood were taken from alopecia areata patients. Extracted RNA was reverse transcribed, and the resulting cDNA served as sequencing template. Assay: immunoSEQ multiplex PCR; the TCRdb copy retains only in-frame clones and omits some. The profile shows about 120,000 clones, roughly 56% of them singletons. The specimen comprised CD4+ T cells sorted from blood, sampled at week 24, from a patient treated with tofacitinib. The V gene is TRBV7-7, the J gene TRBJ2-5; TRBD1 agrees at 9 bases. This receptor was obtained from a human donor with alopecia areata. Here the CDR3 reads CASSSDRGETQYF. The CDR3 DNA reads as TGTGCTAGCAGCTCGGACAGGGGAGAGACCCAGTACTTC.